This TCR beta chain was retrieved from a study of blood T cell repertoires in COVID-19. About the study: Collection of acute and convalescent COVID-19 samples took place in the United States, Italy and Spain.

CDR1 and CDR2 (germline): SGHTA, FQGNSA. The CDR3 loop spans 16 amino acids. Trimming shortened V by 3 bases and J by 4 bases, and 16 bases separated the two germline ends. Participants reported their clinical history, and cohort assignment relied on those reports. Original methodology: It was from reference gene primer amplification that nucleated cell counts were estimated. Only in-frame clones appear in the TCRdb table, and some are missing; sequencing was by immunoSEQ multiplex PCR. The V and J calls and clone size are taken from that table; D and trimming were inferred from the DNA. The sample records 150,000 to 200,000 clones, over 75% being singletons.

This receptor was obtained from a woman aged 45 to 65 who had recovered from COVID-19. J is TRBJ1-5 and V is TRBV7-2; tentative D call: TRBD1 (6 bases). Material for sequencing was PBMCs or T cells enriched from blood (not recorded which). The chain's CDR3 is CASSFQGGGGNQPQHF. DNA for the CDR3: TGTGCCAGCAGCTTCCAAGGAGGGGGGGGGAATCAGCCCCAGCATTTT.